One sample yielded the 32 T cell receptor beta chains listed below, sequenced in a study of shared clonotypes between healthy human individuals. Sequenced by immunoSEQ multiplex PCR; TCRdb stores in-frame clones only, minus some. This sample carries hundreds of thousands of clones, roughly 87% of them seen once, and the ten largest clones take about 17%. The sample taken for sequencing was memory CD8+ T cells sorted from blood. Described subset: CD45RO+ cells pooled with CCR7-negative TemRA cells. The receptors here all came from a man in his late teens or twenties in good health.

The chain employs TRBV5-4 and TRBJ2-7; D is undetermined. V lost 0 bases, J lost 2 bases, and 9 bases lay in between. Germline V gene lookup returns CDR1 SGHNT and CDR2 YYREEE (reference sequence). The CDR3 is made up of 14 amino acids. The CDR3 coding sequence is TGTGCCAGCAGCTTGGAGGGTTCCCCCTACGAGCAGTACTTC. Protein: CASSLEGSPYEQYF.

CDR3 sequence reads: CASSHGLLGQWEQYF. In DNA, the CDR3 is TGCGCCAGCAGCCATGGATTGCTAGGGCAGTGGGAGCAGTACTTC. V is TRBV4-1 and J is TRBJ2-7; D unclear. The CDR3 is made up of 15 amino acids. Between the trimmed V and J ends, which lost 3 bases and 7 bases, there was a span of 19 bases. The germline gives CDR1 MGHRA, CDR2 YSYEKL.

The rearrangement uses TRBV28 and TRBJ2-2, with D perhaps TRBD1 (5 bases). Looked up from germline, CDR1 is MDHEN and CDR2 is SYDVKM. Trimming stripped 5 bases from V and 3 bases from J, with 7 bases between. This CDR3 is 13 amino acids long. CDR3 residues: CASSTRDTGELFF. The CDR3, as DNA: TGTGCCAGCAGTACCAGGGACACCGGGGAGCTGTTTTTT. The full variable domain, in which reference TRBV28 and TRBJ2-2 provide the parts outside the CDR3, is DVKVTQSSRYLVKRTGEKVFLECVQDMDHENMFWYRQDPGLGLRLIYFSYDVKMKEKGDIPEGYSVSREKKERFSLILESASTNQTSMYLCASSTRDTGELFFGEGSRLTVL.

This chain connects TRBV10-3 to TRBJ2-3; 10 bases fit TRBD2. CDR3 length: 17 amino acids. Germline V lookup: CDR1 ENHRY, CDR2 SYGVKD. After removal of 3 bases from V and 6 bases from J, the junction contained 12 bases not matched to a gene. CDR3 DNA: TGTGCCATCAGTGACGCGGGGATGGGACTAGCGTTCGATACGCAGTATTTT. Protein: CAISDAGMGLAFDTQYF.

This chain joins TRBV29-1 and TRBJ2-1, with D perhaps TRBD1 (5 bases). This CDR3 comprises 14 residues. Looked up from germline, CDR1 is SQVTM and CDR2 is ANQGSEA. V dropped 4 bases and J dropped 0 bases, with 10 bases sitting between them. The CDR3 nucleotides are TGCAGCGTTGTAGAAGGGGTCTCCTACAATGAGCAGTTCTTC. Protein product: CSVVEGVSYNEQFF.

The rearrangement joins TRBV30 to TRBJ1-6, with D perhaps matching TRBD1 (5 bases). The CDR3 totals 12 residues. With 8 bases removed from V and 10 bases from J, the gap between germline ends came to 15 bases. Germline CDR1 is GTSNPN and CDR2 is SVGIG (reference sequence). Here the CDR3 DNA reads TGTGCCGAGGGACCACCGGGATCACCCCTCCACTTT. It is translated as CAEGPPGSPLHF. Complete variable domain (other parts from reference TRBV30 and TRBJ1-6): SQTIHQWPATLVQPVGSPLSLECTVEGTSNPNLYWYRQAAGRGLQLLFYSVGIGQISSEVPQNLSASRPQDRQFILSSKKLLLSDSGFYLCAEGPPGSPLHFGNGTRLTVT.

The chain joins TRBV11-1 to TRBJ2-3; D is uncertain. The V end was cut by 4 bases, the J end by 3 bases, with 11 bases between. Germline-derived CDR1 and CDR2 are SGHAT and FQDESV (reference sequence). The CDR3 is 14 amino acids. The CDR3 DNA reads as TGTGCCAGCAGCTCGACGGAAGTAACAGATACGCAGTATTTT. Protein: CASSSTEVTDTQYF.

The chain combines TRBV6-5 with TRBJ2-1; the D is unclear. Germline loops: CDR1 MNHEY, CDR2 SVGAGI. The CDR3 runs 10 residues. V lost 4 bases and J 11 bases, leaving 6 bases between the germline ends. This chain's CDR3 is CASSWPKQFF. The CDR3 DNA reads TGTGCCAGCAGTTGGCCGAAGCAGTTCTTC.

The rearrangement joins TRBV30 to TRBJ2-7, with D uncertain. The CDR3 spans 11 residues. Trimming removed 6 bases at V and 5 bases at J, with 11 bases between. Germline loops: CDR1 GTSNPN, CDR2 SVGIG (reference sequence). The CDR3 bases are TGTGCCTGCAGTTATCGGGACGAGCAGTACTTC. Translating it yields CACSYRDEQYF.

The chain has TRBV27 and TRBJ1-2, with D unclear. V gave up 4 bases and J gave up 4 bases, with 13 bases separating them. This CDR3 spans 14 amino acids. Per the germline V gene, CDR1 is MNHEY and CDR2 is SMNVEV (reference sequence). The CDR3 region is CASSSLPSSYGYTF. CDR3 nucleotides: TGTGCCAGCAGTTCCCTGCCATCGAGCTATGGCTACACCTTC.

The chain carries TRBV6-6 and TRBJ2-7; 7 bases fit TRBD2. The germline V gene encodes CDR1 MNHNY and CDR2 SVGAGI (reference sequence). V was clipped by 10 bases and J by 4 bases; unmatched bases: 10. CDR3 length: 13 residues. Here the CDR3 DNA reads TGTGCCATCAGGGCGGGAGCCCTTTACGAGCAGTACTTC. It translates to CAIRAGALYEQYF.

The chain combines TRBV11-2 with TRBJ1-6; D is uncertain. This CDR3 region has 15 residues. V lost 3 bases and J lost 8, with 14 bases in between. Germline CDR1 reads SGHAT; CDR2 reads FQNNGV. In DNA form, the CDR3 reads TGTGCCAGCAGCTTGGGCCGTTTCTTACATTCACCCCTCCACTTT. It encodes CASSLGRFLHSPLHF. The whole variable domain, remainder taken from reference TRBV11-2 and TRBJ1-6, is EAGVAQSPRYKIIEKRQSVAFWCNPISGHATLYWYQQILGQGPKLLIQFQNNGVVDDSQLPKDRFSAERLKGVDSTLKIQPAKLEDSAVYLCASSLGRFLHSPLHFGNGTRLTVT.

The chain uses TRBV7-9 and TRBJ2-1, with 9 bases aligning to TRBD2. With 1 base clipped from V and 7 bases from J, the junction kept 14 bases outside the gene matches. Germline loops: CDR1 SEHNR, CDR2 FQNEAQ (reference sequence). The CDR3 sequence is 18 residues long. In DNA form, the CDR3 reads TGTGCCAGCAGCTTAGGTACGGCGGGAGGGCAGAGAAGGAATGAGCAGTTCTTC. This translates into CASSLGTAGGQRRNEQFF.

The chain uses TRBV27 and TRBJ2-7; D might be TRBD2 (7 bases). The ends were cut back, 3 bases at V and 0 bases at J, with 15 bases in the middle. Germline assignment: CDR1 MNHEY and CDR2 SMNVEV (reference sequence). The CDR3 contains 16 residues. CDR3 sequence (DNA): TGTGCCAGCAGTTTGCGCGGGGGCTATAGCTCCTACGAGCAGTACTTC. It yields the protein CASSLRGGYSSYEQYF.

This sequence joins TRBV9 and TRBJ2-7; D uncertain. Germline V gives CDR1 SGDLS, CDR2 YYNGEE. The CDR3 has 14 amino acids. V lost 0 bases to trimming and J lost 2 bases, with 9 bases between them. CDR3 residues: CASSVGGGPYEQYF. DNA for the CDR3: TGTGCCAGCAGCGTAGGCGGCGGACCCTACGAGCAGTACTTC.

This chain links TRBV6-5 with TRBJ2-2; no clear D. Germline V gene lookup returns CDR1 MNHEY and CDR2 SVGAGI. V was pared by 3 bases and J by 2 bases, with 10 bases between. The CDR3 extends over 15 amino acids. This CDR3 reads CASSYFTANTGELFF. In DNA form, the CDR3 reads TGTGCCAGCAGTTATTTTACAGCCAACACCGGGGAGCTGTTTTTT.

The J gene is TRBJ2-7, the V gene TRBV29-1, with 9 nucleotides matching TRBD1. Germline values: CDR1 SQVTM, CDR2 ANQGSEA. The CDR3 has 13 amino acids. Unmatched junction bases numbered 8, after V lost 7 bases and J lost 4 bases. Written as DNA, the CDR3 is TGCAGCGCCGTTGACAGGGGGTATTACGAGCAGTACTTC. It encodes CSAVDRGYYEQYF.

The genes are TRBV13 and TRBJ1-6; TRBD1 matches 11 bases. The V gene end was trimmed by 4 bases and the J gene end by 7 bases; junction bases not matched to a gene: 6. Germline loops: CDR1 PRHDT, CDR2 FYEKMQ (reference sequence). The CDR3 covers 16 residues. CDR3 coding DNA: TGTGCCAGCAGCTCATCCGGGACAGGGGGGAATTCACCCCTCCACTTT. This gives the protein CASSSSGTGGNSPLHF.

This clone was seen ten or more times. The genes are TRBV27 and TRBJ1-5; TRBD1 matches at 8 bases. The CDR3 extends over 14 amino acids. Germline-derived CDR1 and CDR2 are MNHEY and SMNVEV (reference sequence). J lost 6 bases, V lost 3 bases, and 4 bases had no gene match. This chain's CDR3 is CASSLGQAGQPQHF. The CDR3 DNA follows: TGTGCCAGCAGTTTGGGACAGGCGGGTCAGCCCCAGCATTTT.

V is TRBV9 and J is TRBJ1-4; tentative D call: TRBD1 (5 bases). Deletions cut 3 bases from V and 4 bases from J, with 10 bases between. Looked up from germline, CDR1 is SGDLS and CDR2 is YYNGEE. The CDR3 is 14 residues long. The CDR3 DNA reads TGTGCCAGCAGCGGGGACGGAAGTAATGAAAAACTGTTTTTT. Translating it yields CASSGDGSNEKLFF.

The CDR3 region is CSVIGQETYEQYF. The CDR3 coding sequence is TGCAGCGTGATCGGACAGGAGACCTACGAGCAGTACTTC. The V call is TRBV29-1, the J call TRBJ2-7; 7 bases are a match to TRBD1. This CDR3 is 13 amino acids long. Trimming at V came to 6 bases and at J to 2 bases, leaving 7 bases not matched to a gene. Germline loops: CDR1 SQVTM, CDR2 ANQGSEA.

The chain uses TRBV6-5 and TRBJ2-3, with 8 bases fitting TRBD1. The CDR3 consists of 16 residues. Trimming removed 0 bases from V and 0 bases from J; junction bases left unmatched: 2. CDR1 is MNHEY and CDR2 is SVGAGI in the germline V gene. This chain's CDR3 is CASSYSRTGSTDTQYF. CDR3 nucleotides: TGTGCCAGCAGTTACTCCCGGACAGGGAGCACAGATACGCAGTATTTT.

V gene TRBV28 combines with J gene TRBJ2-1, with D tentatively TRBD1 or TRBD2 (5 bases each). Trimming removed 6 bases from V and 9 bases from J, with 21 bases in between. The CDR3 has 15 amino acids. Germline values: CDR1 MDHEN, CDR2 SYDVKM. The chain's CDR3 is CASSYRDASWGEQFF. The CDR3 nucleotides read TGTGCCAGCAGCTACCGGGACGCTAGCTGGGGTGAGCAGTTCTTC.

A single count supports this clone. The gene calls are TRBV7-2 and TRBJ2-7, with D perhaps assigned TRBD1 or TRBD2 (6 bases each). In germline, CDR1 is SGHTA, CDR2 FQGNSA. Trimming stripped 1 base from V and 4 bases from J, with 14 bases between. This CDR3 is built from 15 residues. CDR3 sequence (DNA): TGTGCCAGCAGCTTAGACGGGTCGGGGGCTTACGAGCAGTACTTC. Protein sequence: CASSLDGSGAYEQYF. The whole variable domain, filled in from reference TRBV7-2 and TRBJ2-7, reads GAGVSQSPSNKVTEKGKDVELRCDPISGHTALYWYRQSLGQGLEFLIYFQGNSAPDKSGLPSDRFSAERTGGSVSTLTIQRTQQEDSAVYLCASSLDGSGAYEQYFGPGTRLTVT.

The CDR3 reads CASSQVAGLESPLHF. The CDR3 DNA reads as TGCGCCAGCAGCCAAGTGGCAGGACTAGAATCACCCCTCCACTTT. The V gene is TRBV4-3, the J gene TRBJ1-6; D unresolved. Germline V lookup: CDR1 LGHNA, CDR2 YSLEER. Deletions cut 1 base from V and 10 bases from J, with 14 bases between. This CDR3 spans 15 amino acids.

This chain joins TRBV9 and TRBJ2-7; TRBD2 agrees at 11 bases. Trimming took 4 bases from V and 1 from J; bases not matched to a gene: 7. The CDR3 runs 16 residues. The germline CDR1 and CDR2 sequences are SGDLS and YYNGEE. CDR3 protein: CASSPQTSGMSYEQYF. CDR3 DNA: TGTGCCAGCAGCCCGCAGACTAGCGGGATGTCCTACGAGCAGTACTTC.

Details on this clone: This specimen includes other DNA sequences encoding the same CDR3. The V and J genes are TRBV7-9 and TRBJ2-7; D not resolved. CDR1 is SEHNR and CDR2 is FQNEAQ in the germline V gene (reference sequence). The V gene lost 8 bases and the J gene lost 5 bases, with 7 bases spanning the gap. This CDR3 spans 10 amino acids. CDR3 sequence: CASGIHEQYF. As DNA, the CDR3 is TGTGCCAGCGGCATCCACGAGCAGTACTTC.

This chain uses TRBV6-5 with TRBJ2-7; tentatively, D is TRBD1 or TRBD2 (5 bases each). The ends were cut back, 4 bases at V and 6 bases at J, with 13 bases in the middle. The CDR3 length is 13 residues. The germline gives CDR1 MNHEY, CDR2 SVGAGI. The CDR3 spells CASSWDGLGEQYF. CDR3 nucleotides: TGTGCCAGCAGTTGGGACGGCTTGGGCGAGCAGTACTTC.

The chain couples TRBV7-6 to TRBJ2-5; D tentatively fits TRBD1 or TRBD2 (5 bases each). Trimming stripped 0 bases from V and 5 bases from J, with 10 bases between. Germline CDR1 is SGHVS and CDR2 is FNYEAQ. This CDR3 contains 14 residues. The CDR3 bases are TGTGCCAGCAGCTTAGCGCCTTGGGGGGAGACCCAGTACTTC. This encodes CASSLAPWGETQYF. Supplemented by reference TRBV7-6 and TRBJ2-5, the full variable domain reads GAGVSQSPRYKVTKRGQDVALRCDPISGHVSLYWYRQALGQGPEFLTYFNYEAQQDKSGLPNDRFSAERPEGSISTLTIQRTEQRDSAMYRCASSLAPWGETQYFGPGTRLLVL.

The V and J genes are TRBV28 and TRBJ1-2; TRBD1 matches at 9 bases. J lost 7 bases, V lost 0 bases, and 9 bases had no gene match. Germline V lookup: CDR1 MDHEN, CDR2 SYDVKM. The CDR3 totals 16 residues. This CDR3 is CASSLWAGTGFFGYTF. CDR3 DNA sequence: TGTGCCAGCAGTTTATGGGCGGGGACAGGGTTCTTTGGCTACACCTTC.

The chain links TRBV4-3 to TRBJ2-1, with 11 bases that match TRBD2. CDR3 size: 18 residues. Per germline, CDR1 LGHNA and CDR2 YSLEER. Losses at the gene ends were 1 base for V and 7 bases for J; bases not matched to a gene: 12. The CDR3 nucleotides read TGCGCCAGCAGCCAAGCGGAGGGGCTACTAGCGGGAGCGAATGAGCAGTTCTTC. This sequence encodes CASSQAEGLLAGANEQFF.

This clone was detected only a few times. The J gene is TRBJ1-2, the V gene TRBV20-1; no reliable D call. Trimming cost V 6 bases and J 5 bases, with 10 bases left between them. CDR3 length: 11 residues. Germline V CDR1 and CDR2: DFQATT, SNEGSKA (reference sequence). As DNA, the CDR3 is TGCAGTGCCAAGCTCCCGTATGGCTACACCTTC. Its translation is CSAKLPYGYTF.